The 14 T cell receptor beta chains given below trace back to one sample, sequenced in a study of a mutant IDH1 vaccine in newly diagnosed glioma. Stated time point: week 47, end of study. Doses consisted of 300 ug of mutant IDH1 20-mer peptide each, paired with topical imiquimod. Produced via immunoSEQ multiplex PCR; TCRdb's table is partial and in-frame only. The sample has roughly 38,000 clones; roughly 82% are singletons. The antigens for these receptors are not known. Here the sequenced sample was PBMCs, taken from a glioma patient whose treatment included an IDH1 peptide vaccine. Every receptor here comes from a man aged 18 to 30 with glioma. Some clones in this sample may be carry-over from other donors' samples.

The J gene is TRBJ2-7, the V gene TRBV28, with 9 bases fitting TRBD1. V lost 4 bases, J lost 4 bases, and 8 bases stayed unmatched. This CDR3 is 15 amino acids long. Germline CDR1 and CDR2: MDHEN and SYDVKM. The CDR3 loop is CASSYAGQGRYEQYF. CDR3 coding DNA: TGTGCCAGCAGTTATGCCGGACAGGGGAGATACGAGCAGTACTTC. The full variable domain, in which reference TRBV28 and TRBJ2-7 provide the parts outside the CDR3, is DVKVTQSSRYLVKRTGEKVFLECVQDMDHENMFWYRQDPGLGLRLIYFSYDVKMKEKGDIPEGYSVSREKKERFSLILESASTNQTSMYLCASSYAGQGRYEQYFGPGTRLTVT.

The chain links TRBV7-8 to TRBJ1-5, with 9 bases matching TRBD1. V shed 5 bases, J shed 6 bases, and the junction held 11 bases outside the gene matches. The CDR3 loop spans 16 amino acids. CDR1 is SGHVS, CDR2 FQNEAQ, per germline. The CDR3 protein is CASSAGTGTNGQPQHF. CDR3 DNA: TGTGCCAGCAGCGCAGGGACAGGGACTAACGGTCAGCCCCAGCATTTT.

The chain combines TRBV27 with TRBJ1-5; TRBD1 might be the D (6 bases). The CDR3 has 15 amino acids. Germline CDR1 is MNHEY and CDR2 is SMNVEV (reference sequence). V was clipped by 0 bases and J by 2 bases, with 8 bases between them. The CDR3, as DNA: TGTGCCAGCAGTTTATCACAGGGAGGCAATCAGCCCCAGCATTTT. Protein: CASSLSQGGNQPQHF.

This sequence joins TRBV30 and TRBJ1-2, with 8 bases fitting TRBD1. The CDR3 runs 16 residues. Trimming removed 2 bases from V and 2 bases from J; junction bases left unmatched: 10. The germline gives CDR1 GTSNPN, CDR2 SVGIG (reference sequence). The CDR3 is CAWSPYPGTGNYGYTF. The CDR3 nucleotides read TGTGCCTGGAGTCCCTATCCCGGGACAGGAAACTATGGCTACACCTTC.

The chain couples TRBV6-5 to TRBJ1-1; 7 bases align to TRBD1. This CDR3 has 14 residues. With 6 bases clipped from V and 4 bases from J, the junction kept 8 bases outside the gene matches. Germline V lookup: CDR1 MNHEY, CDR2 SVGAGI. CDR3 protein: CASRAQGGVTEAFF. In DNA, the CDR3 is TGTGCCAGCAGAGCCCAGGGGGGAGTCACTGAAGCTTTCTTT.

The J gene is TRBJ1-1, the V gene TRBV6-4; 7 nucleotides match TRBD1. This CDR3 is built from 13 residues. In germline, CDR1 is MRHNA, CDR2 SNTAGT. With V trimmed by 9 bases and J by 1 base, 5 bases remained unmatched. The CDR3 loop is CASSGGENTEAFF. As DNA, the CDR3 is TGTGCCAGTTCAGGGGGTGAGAACACTGAAGCTTTCTTT.

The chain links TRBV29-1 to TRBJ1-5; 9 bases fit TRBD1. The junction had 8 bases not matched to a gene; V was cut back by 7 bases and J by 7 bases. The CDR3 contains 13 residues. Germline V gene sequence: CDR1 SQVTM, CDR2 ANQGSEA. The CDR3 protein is CSANRGQGQPQHF. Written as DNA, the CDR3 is TGCAGCGCCAACAGGGGGCAGGGGCAGCCCCAGCATTTT.

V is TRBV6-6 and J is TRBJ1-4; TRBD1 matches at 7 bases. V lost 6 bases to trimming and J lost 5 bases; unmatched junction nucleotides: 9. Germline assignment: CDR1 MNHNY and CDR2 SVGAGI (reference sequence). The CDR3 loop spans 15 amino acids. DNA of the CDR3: TGTGCCAGCAGAACTTCGGACAGGACGAATGAAAAACTGTTTTTT. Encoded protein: CASRTSDRTNEKLFF.

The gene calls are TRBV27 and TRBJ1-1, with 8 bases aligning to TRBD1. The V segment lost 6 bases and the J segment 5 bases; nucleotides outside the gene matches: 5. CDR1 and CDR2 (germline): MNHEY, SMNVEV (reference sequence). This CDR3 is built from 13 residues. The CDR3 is CASSGQGRTEAFF. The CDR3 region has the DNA TGTGCCAGCAGCGGACAGGGAAGAACTGAAGCTTTCTTT.

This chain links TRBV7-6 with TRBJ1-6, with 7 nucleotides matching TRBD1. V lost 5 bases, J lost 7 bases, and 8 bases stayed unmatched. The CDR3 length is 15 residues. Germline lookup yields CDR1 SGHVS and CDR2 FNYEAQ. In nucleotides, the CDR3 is TGTGCCAGCAGCCCAAGTCCGGGACAGAATTCACCCCTCCACTTT. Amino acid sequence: CASSPSPGQNSPLHF.

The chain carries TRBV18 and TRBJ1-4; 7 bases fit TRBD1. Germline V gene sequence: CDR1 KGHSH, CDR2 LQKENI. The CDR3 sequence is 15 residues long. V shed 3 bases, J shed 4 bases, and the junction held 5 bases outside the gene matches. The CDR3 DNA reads TGTGCCAGCTCACCTATGACAGGGCTTAATGAAAAACTGTTTTTT. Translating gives CASSPMTGLNEKLFF. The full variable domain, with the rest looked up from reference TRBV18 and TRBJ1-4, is NAGVMQNPRHLVRRRGQEARLRCSPMKGHSHVYWYRQLPEEGLKFMVYLQKENIIDESGMPKERFSAEFPKEGPSILRIQQVVRGDSAAYFCASSPMTGLNEKLFFGSGTQLSVL.

The CDR3 here is CASSSYDREGYTF. DNA of the CDR3: TGTGCCAGCAGCTCCTATGACAGGGAAGGCTACACCTTC. J is TRBJ1-2 and V is TRBV13; 7 nucleotides line up with TRBD1. The germline V gene encodes CDR1 PRHDT and CDR2 FYEKMQ (reference sequence). The CDR3 loop spans 13 amino acids. V was pared by 4 bases and J by 8 bases, with 7 bases of the junction left unmatched.

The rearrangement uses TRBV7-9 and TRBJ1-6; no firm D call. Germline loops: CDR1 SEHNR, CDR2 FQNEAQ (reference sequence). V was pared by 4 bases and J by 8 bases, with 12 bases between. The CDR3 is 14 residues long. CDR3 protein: CASSSLFVDSPLHF. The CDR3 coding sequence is TGTGCCAGCAGCTCTCTCTTCGTTGATTCACCCCTCCACTTT.

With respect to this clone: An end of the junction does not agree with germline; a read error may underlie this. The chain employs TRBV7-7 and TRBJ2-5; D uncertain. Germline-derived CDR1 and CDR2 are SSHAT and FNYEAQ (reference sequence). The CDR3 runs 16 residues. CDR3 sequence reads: CASSLNGQAVGETQYF. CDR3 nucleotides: TGTGCTAGCAGCTTAAACGGGCAGGCGGTTGGGGAGACCCAGTACTTC.